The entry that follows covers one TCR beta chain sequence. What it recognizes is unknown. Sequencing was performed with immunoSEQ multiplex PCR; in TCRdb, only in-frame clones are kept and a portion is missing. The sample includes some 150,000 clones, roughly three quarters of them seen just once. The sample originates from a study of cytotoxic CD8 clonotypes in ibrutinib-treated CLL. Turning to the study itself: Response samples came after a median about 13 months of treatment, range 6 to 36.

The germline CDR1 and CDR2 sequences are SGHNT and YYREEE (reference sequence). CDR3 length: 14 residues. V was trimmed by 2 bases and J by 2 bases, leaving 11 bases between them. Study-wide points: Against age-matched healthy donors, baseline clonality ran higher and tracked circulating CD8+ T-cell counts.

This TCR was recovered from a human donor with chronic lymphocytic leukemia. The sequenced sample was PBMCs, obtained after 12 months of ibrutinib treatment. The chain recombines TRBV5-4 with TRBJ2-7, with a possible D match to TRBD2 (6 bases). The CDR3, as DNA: TGTGCCAGCAGCTTCGGTGGAGGGCCCTACGAGCAGTACTTC. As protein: CASSFGGGPYEQYF.